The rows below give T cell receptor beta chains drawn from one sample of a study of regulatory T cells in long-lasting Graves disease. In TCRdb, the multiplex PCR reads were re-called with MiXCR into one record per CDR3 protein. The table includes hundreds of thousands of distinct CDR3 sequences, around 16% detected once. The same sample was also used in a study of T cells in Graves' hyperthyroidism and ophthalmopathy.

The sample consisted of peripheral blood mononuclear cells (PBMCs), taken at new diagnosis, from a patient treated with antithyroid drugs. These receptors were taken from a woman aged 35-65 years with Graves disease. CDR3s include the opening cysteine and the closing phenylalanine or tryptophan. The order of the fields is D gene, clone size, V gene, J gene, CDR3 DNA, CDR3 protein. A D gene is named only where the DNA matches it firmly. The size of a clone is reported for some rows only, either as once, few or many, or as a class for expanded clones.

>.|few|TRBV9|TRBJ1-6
TGTGCCAGCAGCGTAGAGCCCCTTAATTCACCCCTCCACTTT
CASSVEPLNSPLHF
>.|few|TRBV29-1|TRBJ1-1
TGCAGCGTTGAAGAAGACAGGAACACTGAAGCTTTCTTT
CSVEEDRNTEAFF
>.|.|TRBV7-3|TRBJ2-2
TGTGCCAGCAGCCCTGGGCCCACCGGGGAGCTGTTTTTT
CASSPGPTGELFF
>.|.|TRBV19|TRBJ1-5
TGTGCCAGTAGTCCCGAACCAGGGATGTATCAGCCCCAGCATTTT
CASSPEPGMYQPQHF
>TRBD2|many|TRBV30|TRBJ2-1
TGTGCCTGGAGTGTGGGGGCGGGTAGCGGGGATTACAATGAGCAGTTCTTC
CAWSVGAGSGDYNEQFF
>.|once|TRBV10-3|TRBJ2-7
TGTGCCATCAGTGAAAATAACTACGAGCAGTACTTC
CAISENNYEQYF
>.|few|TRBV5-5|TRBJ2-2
TGTGCCAGCAGCAGCCTGGGGGGGCCCGCGAAGGTTCGAGACACCGGGGAGCTGTTTTTT
CASSSLGGPAKVRDTGELFF
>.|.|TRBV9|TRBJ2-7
TGTGCCAGCAGCATCGGACTGGAGAGCTACGAGCAGTACTTC
CASSIGLESYEQYF
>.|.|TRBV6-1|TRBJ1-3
TGTGCCAGCAGTGACCGCGGACCGTTCTCTGGAAACACCATATATTTT
CASSDRGPFSGNTIYF
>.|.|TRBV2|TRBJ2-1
TGTGCCAGCAGGGCTACGGCCCTAAATGAGCAGTTCTTC
CASRATALNEQFF
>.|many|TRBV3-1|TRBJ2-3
TGTGCCAGCAGCCAACAGGGGACGAGAGCAGATACGCAGTATTTT
CASSQQGTRADTQYF
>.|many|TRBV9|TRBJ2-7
TGTGCCAGCAGCGCATTTAGTATCAGGGACGAGCAGTACTTC
CASSAFSIRDEQYF
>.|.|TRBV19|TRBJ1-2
TGTGCCAGTAGTGTGGCATACTATGGCTACACCTTC
CASSVAYYGYTF
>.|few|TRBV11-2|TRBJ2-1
TGTGCCAGCAGCTTAGAAGGTTCTATCTACAATGGGCAGTTCTTC
CASSLEGSIYNGQFF
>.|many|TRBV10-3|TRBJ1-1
TGTGCCATCAGCTCGGACCCTGGTGATGAAGCTTTCTTT
CAISSDPGDEAFF
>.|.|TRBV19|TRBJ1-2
TGTGCCAGTAATGAAGAGCCCTATGGCTACACCTTC
CASNEEPYGYTF
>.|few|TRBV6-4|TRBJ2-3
TGTGCCAGCAGCAGAGCCAGCACAGATACGCAGTATTTT
CASSRASTDTQYF
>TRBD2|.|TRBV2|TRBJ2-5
TGTGCCAGCAGGCCCGGAGGGACTAGCGGGGGGATAGGAGAGACCCAGTACTTC
CASRPGGTSGGIGETQYF
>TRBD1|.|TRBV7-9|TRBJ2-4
TGTGCCAGCAGTTCCGGGACAGATTCGTTAGGCAAAAACATTCAGTACTTC
CASSSGTDSLGKNIQYF
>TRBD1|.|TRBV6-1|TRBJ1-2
TGTGCCAGCAGCCTCGACAGGGCCTACTATGGCTACACCTTC
CASSLDRAYYGYTF
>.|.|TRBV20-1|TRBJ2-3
TGCAGTGCTAGCTCCGGCGGGGGCCTTCACACAGATACGCAGTATTTT
CSASSGGGLHTDTQYF
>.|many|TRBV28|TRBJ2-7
TGTGCCAGCAGTCCCACTATGTACGAGCAGTACTTC
CASSPTMYEQYF
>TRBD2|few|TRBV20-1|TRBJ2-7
TGCAGTGCTTCTTTACCGGGACTAGCGTACGAGCAGTACTTC
CSASLPGLAYEQYF
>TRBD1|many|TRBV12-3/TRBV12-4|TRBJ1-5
TGTGCCAGCAGTATAACCGGGACAGGGGATCAGCCCCAGCATTTT
CASSITGTGDQPQHF
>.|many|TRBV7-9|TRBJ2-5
TGTGCCACAAGAAGGACGAGGGAGACCCAGTACTTC
CATRRTRETQYF
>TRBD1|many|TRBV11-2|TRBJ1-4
TGTGCCAGCAGCTTAATGGGACAGGTTAATGAAAAACTGTTTTTT
CASSLMGQVNEKLFF
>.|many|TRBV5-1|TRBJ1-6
TGCGCCAGCAGCTTGGCCGGAGGGACGGAGTCACCCCTCCACTTT
CASSLAGGTESPLHF
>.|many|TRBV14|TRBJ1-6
TGTGCCAGCAGCCAAATGGGTAATTCACCCCTCCACTTT
CASSQMGNSPLHF
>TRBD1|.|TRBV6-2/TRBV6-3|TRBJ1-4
TGTGCCAGCAGACCCTCAACAGGGGCGAACGATGAAAAACTGTTTTTT
CASRPSTGANDEKLFF
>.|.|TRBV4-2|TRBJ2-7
TGTGCCAGCAGCCAACTTAGCGGAACCTACGAGCAGTACTTC
CASSQLSGTYEQYF
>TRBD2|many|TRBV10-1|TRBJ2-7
TGCGCCAGCAGTGTGGCTAGCGGGGGGTCCTACGAGCAGTACTTC
CASSVASGGSYEQYF
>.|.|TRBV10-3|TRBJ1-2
TGTGCCATCAGTGAGAGGTCCCAGTCCTATGGCTACACCTTC
CAISERSQSYGYTF
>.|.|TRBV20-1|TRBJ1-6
TGCAGTGCCGAGGGAGGGAATTCACCCCTCCACTTT
CSAEGGNSPLHF
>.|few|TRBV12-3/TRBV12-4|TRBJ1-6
TGTGCCAGCAGTTTGTTCCAGGGCGCCTATAATTCACCCCTCCACTTT
CASSLFQGAYNSPLHF
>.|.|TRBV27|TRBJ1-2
TGTGCCAGCAGTCCCCCGTCCTCGGATGGCTGCACCTTC
CASSPPSSDGCTF
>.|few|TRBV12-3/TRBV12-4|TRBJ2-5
TGTGCCAGCACCTGGGGGAATCTAGAGACCCAGTACTTC
CASTWGNLETQYF
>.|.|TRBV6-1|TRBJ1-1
TGTGCCAGCCCCCCGGGCACTGAAGCTTTCTTT
CASPPGTEAFF
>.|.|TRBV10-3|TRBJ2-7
TGTGCCATCAGTGAAAAGCAGGGTACCTACGAGCAGTACTTC
CAISEKQGTYEQYF
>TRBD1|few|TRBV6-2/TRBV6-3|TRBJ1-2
TGTGCCAGCAGTGCTACGGACAGGGGCGGGTATGGCTACACCTTC
CASSATDRGGYGYTF
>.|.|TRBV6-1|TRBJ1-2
TGTGCCAGCAGTGAGGATGGAGCCTATGGCTACACCTTC
CASSEDGAYGYTF
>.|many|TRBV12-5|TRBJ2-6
TGTGCTAGTGGTCCCCGCTTAGGTGGGGCCAACGTCCTGACTTTC
CASGPRLGGANVLTF
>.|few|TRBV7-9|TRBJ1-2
TGTGCCAGCAGCCCAAGGGGGGTATTCTATGGCTACACCTTC
CASSPRGVFYGYTF
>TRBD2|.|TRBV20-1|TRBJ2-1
TGCAGTGCTAGGAGGACTAGCGGGGGGCTTTACAATGAGCAGTTCTTC
CSARRTSGGLYNEQFF
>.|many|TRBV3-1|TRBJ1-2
TGTGCCAGCAGCCAAACCTCGGCGGGGGGCGGCTACACCTTC
CASSQTSAGGGYTF
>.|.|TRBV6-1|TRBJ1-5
TGTGCCAGCGAAACAGGGAGCAATCAGCCCCAGCATTTT
CASETGSNQPQHF
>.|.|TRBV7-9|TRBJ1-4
TGTGCCAGCAGCCACGCAATTAAGTCCTCTAATGAAAAACTGTTTTTT
CASSHAIKSSNEKLFF
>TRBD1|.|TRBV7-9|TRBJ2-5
TGTGCCAGCAGCTTACGCGAGGGACAGGAGGACCAAGAGACCCAGTACTTC
CASSLREGQEDQETQYF
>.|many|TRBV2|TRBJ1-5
TGTGCCAGCAGTGACGCGGGAAGCAATCAGCCCCAGCATTTT
CASSDAGSNQPQHF
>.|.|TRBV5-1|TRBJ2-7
TGCGCCAGCAGCTTGGCCGTCGGGGGAACCTACGAGCAGTACTTC
CASSLAVGGTYEQYF
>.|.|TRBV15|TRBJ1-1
TGTGCCACCAGCAGAGGGGCAGGGATGAACACTGAAGCTTTCTTT
CATSRGAGMNTEAFF
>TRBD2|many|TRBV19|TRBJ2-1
TGTGCCAGTAGGGCCATCACTAGCGCAGATGAGCAGTTCTTC
CASRAITSADEQFF
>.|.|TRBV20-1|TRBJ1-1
TGCAGTGCCATGCGACAGAGTAGTTTGGTGAACACTGAAGCTTTCTTT
CSAMRQSSLVNTEAFF
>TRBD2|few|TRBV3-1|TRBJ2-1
TGTGCCAGCAGCCAAGACCTAGCGGGGTATGAGCAGTTCTTC
CASSQDLAGYEQFF
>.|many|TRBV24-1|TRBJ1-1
TGTGCCACCAGAACCCTGGACGGTAACACTGAAGCTTTCTTT
CATRTLDGNTEAFF
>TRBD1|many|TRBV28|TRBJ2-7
TGTGCCAGCAGTTTATCCGGACAGGGTCTAGAGCAGTACTTC
CASSLSGQGLEQYF
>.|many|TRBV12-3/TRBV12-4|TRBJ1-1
TGTGCCAGCATCAGAGGGGTCCATAGCACTGAAGCTTTCTTT
CASIRGVHSTEAFF
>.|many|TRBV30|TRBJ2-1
TGTGCCTGGAGCCGGGTTGAGCAGTTCTTC
CAWSRVEQFF
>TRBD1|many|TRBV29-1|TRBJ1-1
TGCAGCGTTGCTCAGGGGGGGAACACTGAAGCTTTCTTT
CSVAQGGNTEAFF